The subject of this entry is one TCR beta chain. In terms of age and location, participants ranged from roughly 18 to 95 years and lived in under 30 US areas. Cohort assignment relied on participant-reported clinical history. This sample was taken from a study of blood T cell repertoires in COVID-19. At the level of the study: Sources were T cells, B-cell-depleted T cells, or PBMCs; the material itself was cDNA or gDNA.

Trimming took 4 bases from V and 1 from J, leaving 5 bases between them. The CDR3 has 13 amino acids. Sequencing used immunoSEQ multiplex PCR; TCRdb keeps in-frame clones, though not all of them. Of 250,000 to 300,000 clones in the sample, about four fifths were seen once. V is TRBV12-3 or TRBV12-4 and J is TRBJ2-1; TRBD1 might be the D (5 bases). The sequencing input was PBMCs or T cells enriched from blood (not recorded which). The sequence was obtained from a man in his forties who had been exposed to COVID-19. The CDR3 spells CASSSGSYNEQFF. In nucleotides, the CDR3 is TGTGCCAGCAGTTCAGGGTCCTACAATGAGCAGTTCTTC.